The 27 T cell receptor beta chains given below trace back to one sample, sequenced in a study of blood T cell repertoires in COVID-19. Using immunoSEQ multiplex PCR, the repertoire was profiled, and TCRdb retains in-frame clones only, with some absent. The sample shows 100,000 or so clones, 82% of them seen only once. The material sequenced was peripheral blood. These receptors were taken from a woman older than 75 with acute or convalescent COVID-19.

The V and J genes are TRBV24-1 and TRBJ2-3, with TRBD2 as a possible D gene (5 bases). There are 14 residues in the CDR3. The V and J ends lost 5 bases and 1 base respectively, with 9 bases between them. The germline CDR1 and CDR2 sequences are KGHDR and SFDVKD. CDR3 loop: CATSVQAGTDTQYF. In nucleotides, the CDR3 is TGTGCCACCAGTGTACAAGCGGGCACAGATACGCAGTATTTT.

This sequence joins TRBV19 and TRBJ1-5; 9 bases are a match to TRBD1. The CDR3 length is 14 residues. J was trimmed by 2 bases and V by 7 bases; bases with no gene match: 3. CDR1 and CDR2 (germline): LNHDA, SQIVND (reference sequence). CDR3 residues: CASNRDRGNQPQHF. The CDR3 nucleotides read TGTGCCAGTAACCGGGACAGGGGCAATCAGCCCCAGCATTTT.

V usage is TRBV5-1 and J usage is TRBJ2-4, with 8 bases lining up with TRBD2. The CDR3 totals 19 residues. The junction had 13 bases not matched to a gene; V was cut back by 0 bases and J by 2 bases. The germline gives CDR1 SGHRS, CDR2 YFSETQ. The CDR3 spells CASSLAREGLQGTKNIQYF. CDR3 nucleotides: TGCGCCAGCAGCTTGGCTCGGGAGGGCCTCCAAGGGACCAAAAACATTCAGTACTTC.

The rearrangement uses TRBV10-2 and TRBJ1-4; D remains unclear. Germline-derived CDR1 and CDR2 are WSHSY and SAAADI. The CDR3 is made up of 16 amino acids. The ends were cut back, 3 bases at V and 4 bases at J, with 15 bases in the middle. The chain's CDR3 is CASSDNPVAGNEKLFF. The CDR3 DNA reads TGCGCCAGCAGTGATAATCCGGTGGCGGGTAATGAAAAACTGTTTTTT.

The rearrangement links TRBV1 to TRBJ2-3; the table assigns TRBD1, which was not confirmed against the DNA. TRBV1 counts as a pseudogene. The CDR3 runs to 17 residues. The CDR3 coding sequence is TGCACCAGCAGCCAAGATCTTTGGCCTTTACACCGAGATACGCAGTATTTT. Its protein product is CTSSQDLWPLHRDTQYF.

The chain employs TRBV18 and TRBJ1-5; D unresolved. Trimming cost V 1 base and J 2 bases, with 12 bases left between them. CDR3 length: 16 amino acids. CDR1 is KGHSH, CDR2 LQKENI, per germline. The CDR3 sequence: CASSPRYGDGNQPQHF. The CDR3 nucleotides read TGTGCCAGCTCACCACGGTACGGGGATGGCAATCAGCCCCAGCATTTT. Supplemented by reference TRBV18 and TRBJ1-5, the full variable domain reads NAGVMQNPRHLVRRRGQEARLRCSPMKGHSHVYWYRQLPEEGLKFMVYLQKENIIDESGMPKERFSAEFPKEGPSILRIQQVVRGDSAAYFCASSPRYGDGNQPQHFGDGTRLSIL.

This chain links TRBV2 with TRBJ1-5, with D tentatively TRBD1 (5 bases). The CDR3 totals 15 residues. Trimming removed 0 bases at V and 6 bases at J, with 12 bases between. Germline assignment: CDR1 SNHLY and CDR2 FYNNEI. This CDR3 reads CASSEALQGTQPQHF. The CDR3 nucleotides read TGTGCCAGCAGTGAAGCGCTTCAGGGCACTCAGCCCCAGCATTTT.

V gene TRBV5-1 combines with J gene TRBJ2-1; 11 bases line up with TRBD2. With V trimmed by 4 bases and J by 9 bases, 9 bases remained unmatched. Germline lookup yields CDR1 SGHRS and CDR2 YFSETQ. This CDR3 region has 15 residues. The CDR3 region has the DNA TGCGCCAGCAGCAAAACTAGCGGGAGTCGTGTTGAGCAGTTCTTC. It codes for CASSKTSGSRVEQFF. The full variable domain, rest sourced from reference TRBV5-1 and TRBJ2-1, is KAGVTQTPRYLIKTRGQQVTLSCSPISGHRSVSWYQQTPGQGLQFLFEYFSETQRNKGNFPGRFSGRQFSNSRSEMNVSTLELGDSALYLCASSKTSGSRVEQFFGPGTRLTVL.

This chain uses TRBV6-5 with TRBJ1-1, with 7 bases matching TRBD1. V gave up 6 bases and J gave up 1 base; unmatched junction bases: 5. Germline V lookup: CDR1 MNHEY, CDR2 SVGAGI. This CDR3 has 14 amino acids. CDR3 loop: CASRPGQTNTEAFF. CDR3 coding DNA: TGTGCCAGCAGGCCGGGACAGACGAACACTGAAGCTTTCTTT.

This rearrangement joins TRBV7-2 to TRBJ1-6; a weak D match, TRBD1 (5 bases). The CDR3 sequence is 13 residues long. Germline lookup yields CDR1 SGHTA and CDR2 FQGNSA. V was shortened by 5 bases and J by 7 bases, with 9 bases between the two germline ends. Written as DNA, the CDR3 is TGTGCCAGCAGCCTGCGACAGAATTCACCCCTCCACTTT. It yields the protein CASSLRQNSPLHF. Variable domain in full (rest from reference TRBV7-2 and TRBJ1-6): GAGVSQSPSNKVTEKGKDVELRCDPISGHTALYWYRQSLGQGLEFLIYFQGNSAPDKSGLPSDRFSAERTGGSVSTLTIQRTQQEDSAVYLCASSLRQNSPLHFGNGTRLTVT.

J is TRBJ1-3 and V is TRBV7-9; 7 nucleotides align to TRBD1. CDR1 and CDR2 from the germline V gene are SEHNR and FQNEAQ (reference sequence). This CDR3 is built from 17 residues. V lost 0 bases and J lost 0; bases outside the gene matches: 5. CDR3 DNA sequence: TGTGCCAGCAGCTTAGCGGGCCACAGGGGCTCTGGAAACACCATATATTTT. It encodes CASSLAGHRGSGNTIYF. Filled out from reference TRBV7-9 and TRBJ1-3, the complete variable domain reads DTGVSQNPRHKITKRGQNVTFRCDPISEHNRLYWYRQTLGQGPEFLTYFQNEAQLEKSRLLSDRFSAERPKGSFSTLEIQRTEQGDSAMYLCASSLAGHRGSGNTIYFGEGSWLTVV.

V is TRBV11-2 and J is TRBJ2-1, with TRBD2 matching over 8 bases. V trimming: 1 base; J trimming: 4 bases; junction bases outside the gene matches: 9. Germline V CDR1 and CDR2: SGHAT, FQNNGV. The CDR3 covers 17 residues. CDR3 bases: TGTGCCAGCAGCTTAGGGGTAGTGGCTAGCGGGTACAATGAGCAGTTCTTC. This sequence encodes CASSLGVVASGYNEQFF.

The V call is TRBV7-2, the J call TRBJ1-5, with no clear D. Trimming removed 5 bases at V and 7 bases at J, with 15 bases between. CDR1 and CDR2 from the germline V gene are SGHTA and FQGNSA. The CDR3 is 14 residues long. CDR3 nucleotides: TGTGCCAGCAGCCGTCGGGAGGGTAGCCAGCCCCAGCATTTT. Translation gives CASSRREGSQPQHF.

V usage is TRBV11-2 and J usage is TRBJ2-5; a possible D gene is TRBD2 (6 bases). This CDR3 is 16 amino acids long. The germline V and J ends were trimmed by 5 bases and 5 bases, with 21 bases remaining between them. The germline CDR1 and CDR2 sequences are SGHAT and FQNNGV. DNA of the CDR3: TGTGCCAGCAGCCCCCTTACCCCGGGAGTTGGGGAGACCCAGTACTTC. This gives the protein CASSPLTPGVGETQYF.

This clone was observed a few times. The CDR3 reads CASSSRGHEDGTQYF. CDR3 sequence (DNA): TGTGCCAGCAGTTCTAGGGGGCATGAGGATGGGACCCAGTACTTC. V is TRBV11-3 and J is TRBJ2-5; 7 bases map to TRBD1. This CDR3 spans 15 amino acids. V was pared by 6 bases and J by 7 bases, with 14 bases of the junction left unmatched. Germline values: CDR1 SGHNT, CDR2 YENEEA.

This chain joins TRBV19 and TRBJ1-1; perhaps TRBD1 as D (6 bases). This CDR3 is 13 amino acids long. Germline CDR1 reads LNHDA; CDR2 reads SQIVND (reference sequence). The V gene lost 7 bases and the J gene lost 0 bases, with 9 bases spanning the gap. The CDR3 bases are TGTGCCAGTAATCAGGGGATGAACACTGAAGCTTTCTTT. Residues: CASNQGMNTEAFF.

This chain joins TRBV7-9 and TRBJ2-2; the D gene is possibly TRBD2 (6 bases). V was shortened by 4 bases and J by 0 bases, with 15 bases between the two germline ends. This CDR3 has 17 residues. Per the germline V gene, CDR1 is SEHNR and CDR2 is FQNEAQ (reference sequence). The CDR3 sequence: CASSSPPGGTNTGELFF. The CDR3, as DNA: TGTGCCAGCAGCTCCCCCCCCGGGGGAACGAACACCGGGGAGCTGTTTTTT.

The rearrangement links TRBV3-1 (or the pseudogene TRBV3-2) to TRBJ2-1; the match to TRBD2 covers 7 bases. Germline V gene data show CDR1 as LGHDT and CDR2 as YNNKEL (reference sequence). Germline trimming cut 2 bases from V and 4 bases from J; bases unmatched to any gene: 8. The CDR3 covers 16 residues. In DNA, the CDR3 is TGTGCCAGCAGCCAATGGCAGCGGGACTATTACAATGAGCAGTTCTTC. This codes for CASSQWQRDYYNEQFF.

The CDR3 loop is CASSSMTAQGYEKLFF. CDR3 nucleotide sequence: TGTGCCAGCAGTTCCATGACAGCCCAGGGGTATGAAAAACTGTTTTTT. The chain uses TRBV6-5 and TRBJ1-4, with D maybe TRBD1 (6 bases). Germline CDR1 and CDR2: MNHEY and SVGAGI. V gave up 4 bases and J gave up 6 bases, with 18 bases separating them. This CDR3 is 16 amino acids long.

Here the CDR3 DNA reads TGTGCCAGCAGCCTGGGCAGCAGCTCCTACAATGAGCAGTTCTTC. Translated: CASSLGSSSYNEQFF. The chain recombines TRBV3-1 (or the pseudogene TRBV3-2) with TRBJ2-1; no reliable D call. Trimming cost V 4 bases and J 0 bases, with 10 bases left between them. From germline, CDR1 is LGHDT and CDR2 YNNKEL (reference sequence). This CDR3 has 15 residues.

This clone occurred a few times. The gene calls are TRBV7-8 and TRBJ2-2; D might be TRBD1 (6 bases). Germline V gene lookup returns CDR1 SGHVS and CDR2 FQNEAQ. The CDR3 has 16 amino acids. V gave up 3 bases and J gave up 4 bases, with 15 bases separating them. The CDR3, as DNA: TGTGCCAGCAGCTTCACAGGGAAAAGGGGCACCGGGGAGCTGTTTTTT. Translated: CASSFTGKRGTGELFF.

This clone has a single count. This chain joins TRBV27 and TRBJ2-2; 7 bases fit TRBD2. The V gene end was trimmed by 4 bases and the J gene end by 4 bases; junction bases not matched to a gene: 15. Germline V CDR1 and CDR2: MNHEY, SMNVEV (reference sequence). CDR3 length: 18 residues. CDR3: CASSSWGRALVGTGELFF. For the CDR3, the DNA is TGTGCCAGCAGTTCGTGGGGGAGGGCCTTAGTTGGCACCGGGGAGCTGTTTTTT.

This clone was counted many times. The V call is TRBV28, the J call TRBJ1-5; 8 bases line up with TRBD1. Germline V lookup: CDR1 MDHEN, CDR2 SYDVKM. CDR3 size: 19 residues. V lost 4 bases and J lost 0; bases outside the gene matches: 14. CDR3 protein: CASSYPDRGGGYSNQPQHF. The DNA of the CDR3 is TGTGCCAGCAGTTACCCCGACAGGGGAGGAGGATATAGCAATCAGCCCCAGCATTTT.

V gene TRBV2 combines with J gene TRBJ2-1; 9 bases align to TRBD2. CDR3 length: 14 amino acids. Trimming cost V 6 bases and J 5 bases; bases outside gene matches: 5. Germline loops: CDR1 SNHLY, CDR2 FYNNEI. CDR3 sequence reads: CASSSGLAHNEQFF. CDR3 nucleotides: TGTGCCAGCAGCTCGGGACTAGCACACAATGAGCAGTTCTTC.

The chain carries TRBV18 and TRBJ1-6, with D possibly TRBD1 on 6 matching bases. The germline V gene has CDR1 KGHSH and CDR2 LQKENI. V was cut by 1 base and J by 8 bases, with 9 bases left in between. The CDR3 extends over 14 amino acids. As DNA, the CDR3 is TGTGCCAGCTCACCACGTAAGGGGGATTCACCCCTCCACTTT. Its protein is CASSPRKGDSPLHF.

The rearrangement joins TRBV19 to TRBJ1-4; D perhaps matches TRBD1 (6 bases). The length of the CDR3 is 15 residues. CDR1 is LNHDA, CDR2 SQIVND, per germline (reference sequence). With 4 bases removed from V and 8 bases from J, the gap between germline ends came to 17 bases. The CDR3 DNA reads TGTGCCAGTAGTACCCCCGAGGGGGAACGCGAAAAACTGTTTTTT. It encodes CASSTPEGEREKLFF.

The chain recombines TRBV5-4 with TRBJ1-4; TRBD1 might be the D (5 bases). CDR3 size: 15 residues. Germline loops: CDR1 SGHNT, CDR2 YYREEE (reference sequence). Trimming cost V 0 bases and J 0 bases, with 6 bases left between them. The CDR3 loop reads CASSLGGATNEKLFF. The CDR3 region has the DNA TGTGCCAGCAGCTTGGGGGGGGCAACTAATGAAAAACTGTTTTTT.